This record covers a single TCR beta chain. The antigen is unknown. This specimen belongs to a study of vaccination and CD4 T cells after COVID-19. Germline V gene sequence: CDR1 LNHNV, CDR2 YYDKDF (reference sequence). V was clipped by 2 bases and J by 6 bases, with 13 bases between them. The length of the CDR3 is 14 residues. Treatment indicated: roughly 10-day PBMC culture with coronavirus spike peptide pools or control peptides (ViraFEST assay). The Oncomine TCR Beta short-read assay was what sequenced the DNA obtained from cultured CD4+ T cells. Via MiXCR, TCRdb re-called the PCR reads, giving one row per CDR3 protein. The sample consists of about 21,000 distinct CDR3 sequences, 55% to 65% of them appearing once.

Here the sequenced sample was CD4+ T cells from blood, cultured in vitro, taken before SARS-CoV-2 vaccination. The rearrangement uses TRBV15 and TRBJ1-2; D not resolved. The origin of this receptor is a human donor who received a COVID-19 vaccine. As DNA, the CDR3 is TGTGCCACCAGCAGATCCAATCTGAGGAATGGCTACACCTTC. Translating it yields CATSRSNLRNGYTF.